These 24 T cell receptor beta chains were all obtained from the same sample, sequenced in a study of technical replicates of blood from a handful of donors. Generated by immunoSEQ multiplex PCR, the TCRdb table keeps only in-frame clones and is missing some. The sample records approximately 74,000 clones, roughly 88% being singletons. Material for sequencing was PBMCs. The receptors derive from a human donor in good health. Some clones in this sample may be carry-over from other donors' samples.

This rearrangement joins TRBV25-1 to TRBJ1-5; D might be TRBD1 (5 bases). Germline V lookup: CDR1 MGHDK, CDR2 SYGVNS. This CDR3 is 14 amino acids long. The V end lost 4 bases, the J end lost 1 base, and 8 bases lay between the germline ends. CDR3 nucleotide sequence: TGTGCCAGCAGTGCCGGGGGAAGCAATCAGCCCCAGCATTTT. Residues: CASSAGGSNQPQHF.

V is TRBV7-3 and J is TRBJ1-1; possible D gene TRBD1, 5 bases. Germline V gene lookup returns CDR1 SGHTA and CDR2 FQGTGA. The ends were cut back, 6 bases at V and 3 bases at J, with 14 bases in the middle. The CDR3 runs to 14 residues. This CDR3 reads CASRPTGLYTEAFF. Written as DNA, the CDR3 is TGTGCCAGCAGACCTACAGGCCTCTACACTGAAGCTTTCTTT.

This clone has a single count. V is TRBV9 and J is TRBJ2-3, with D perhaps matching TRBD1 (6 bases). Germline CDR1 is SGDLS and CDR2 is YYNGEE. The CDR3 runs 14 residues. V lost 6 bases and J lost 6, with 17 bases in between. CDR3 sequence reads: CASTAAWGLDTQYF. The CDR3 DNA reads as TGTGCCAGCACCGCTGCTTGGGGGCTCGATACGCAGTATTTT.

The chain carries TRBV7-2 and TRBJ1-2; 7 bases agree with TRBD1. The CDR3 has 15 amino acids. V was pared by 3 bases and J by 5 bases, with 9 bases of the junction left unmatched. Germline V gene lookup returns CDR1 SGHTA and CDR2 FQGNSA. CDR3 DNA: TGTGCCAGCAGCTTTGGCGGACAGGTCTCGTATGGCTACACCTTC. It translates to CASSFGGQVSYGYTF.

This clone was counted once. V gene TRBV5-1 combines with J gene TRBJ1-5, with 7 bases lining up with TRBD1. The J segment lost 0 bases and the V segment lost 4 bases, leaving 7 bases of the junction unmatched. There are 16 residues in the CDR3. CDR1 is SGHRS, CDR2 YFSETQ, per germline. The chain's CDR3 is CASSPPTGTSNQPQHF. The CDR3, as DNA: TGCGCCAGCAGCCCCCCGACAGGGACTAGCAATCAGCCCCAGCATTTT.

This clone occurred once. This chain connects TRBV2 to TRBJ2-3, with D possibly matching TRBD2 (6 bases). The CDR3 is 14 residues long. Trimming left V 8 bases short and J 3 bases short, with 15 bases between. CDR1 is SNHLY, CDR2 FYNNEI, per germline. The CDR3 is CASGLGGRTDTQYF. CDR3 nucleotides: TGTGCCAGCGGACTCGGGGGAAGGACAGATACGCAGTATTTT.

The chain links TRBV11-2 to TRBJ2-1; 8 positions agree with TRBD2. This CDR3 spans 16 amino acids. V lost 5 bases to trimming and J lost 0 bases; unmatched junction nucleotides: 6. Germline V gives CDR1 SGHAT, CDR2 FQNNGV. CDR3: CASSPDLAGSYNEQFF. CDR3 sequence (DNA): TGTGCCAGCAGCCCTGATCTAGCGGGCTCCTACAATGAGCAGTTCTTC. The whole variable domain, remainder taken from reference TRBV11-2 and TRBJ2-1, is EAGVAQSPRYKIIEKRQSVAFWCNPISGHATLYWYQQILGQGPKLLIQFQNNGVVDDSQLPKDRFSAERLKGVDSTLKIQPAKLEDSAVYLCASSPDLAGSYNEQFFGPGTRLTVL.

The chain is built from TRBV9 and TRBJ2-3; D is ambiguous. The CDR3 consists of 15 residues. CDR1 is SGDLS, CDR2 YYNGEE, per germline. V was pared by 0 bases and J by 0 bases, with 8 bases between. The CDR3 here is CASSVGVSSTDTQYF. Written as DNA, the CDR3 is TGTGCCAGCAGCGTAGGTGTATCGAGCACAGATACGCAGTATTTT.

The V and J genes are TRBV19 and TRBJ1-3; D is unresolved. Germline V lookup: CDR1 LNHDA, CDR2 SQIVND (reference sequence). V was cut by 3 bases and J by 0 bases, with 12 bases left in between. The CDR3 totals 16 residues. CDR3 coding DNA: TGTGCCAGTAGTATCGTCGTGGCAAGCTCTGGAAACACCATATATTTT. This sequence encodes CASSIVVASSGNTIYF. Full variable domain (rest looked up from reference TRBV19 and TRBJ1-3): DGGITQSPKYLFRKEGQNVTLSCEQNLNHDAMYWYRQDPGQGLRLIYYSQIVNDFQKGDIAEGYSVSREKKESFPLTVTSAQKNPTAFYLCASSIVVASSGNTIYFGEGSWLTVV.

The rearrangement links TRBV7-9 to TRBJ2-7; a weak D match, TRBD1 (6 bases). CDR1 is SEHNR, CDR2 FQNEAQ, per germline (reference sequence). The CDR3 sequence is 17 residues long. V was shortened by 0 bases and J by 2 bases, with 17 bases between the two germline ends. CDR3 coding DNA: TGTGCCAGCAGCTTAGCGCGTATGGGGGACAAGCCCTACGAGCAGTACTTC. Translating it yields CASSLARMGDKPYEQYF. The full variable domain, in which reference TRBV7-9 and TRBJ2-7 provide the parts outside the CDR3, is DTGVSQNPRHKITKRGQNVTFRCDPISEHNRLYWYRQTLGQGPEFLTYFQNEAQLEKSRLLSDRFSAERPKGSFSTLEIQRTEQGDSAMYLCASSLARMGDKPYEQYFGPGTRLTVT.

The chain links TRBV5-4 to TRBJ2-3; 10 bases line up with TRBD2. The CDR3 is 15 residues long. J lost 7 bases, V lost 0 bases, and 5 bases had no gene match. Per the germline V gene, CDR1 is SGHNT and CDR2 is YYREEE (reference sequence). CDR3 sequence (DNA): TGTGCCAGCAGCTTGGCGGCTAGCGGGGGTTATACGCAGTATTTT. Amino acids: CASSLAASGGYTQYF.

V usage is TRBV30 and J usage is TRBJ2-2; weak D call: TRBD2 (6 bases). CDR1 and CDR2 from the germline V gene are GTSNPN and SVGIG (reference sequence). CDR3 length: 13 amino acids. V lost 4 bases to trimming and J lost 4 bases, with 10 bases between them. The CDR3 sequence: CAWTQAGTGELFF. The DNA for the CDR3 is TGTGCCTGGACCCAAGCGGGCACCGGGGAGCTGTTTTTT.

V usage is TRBV18 and J usage is TRBJ2-2, with D perhaps TRBD2 (5 bases). This CDR3 comprises 18 residues. The germline V and J ends were trimmed by 3 bases and 0 bases, with 17 bases remaining between them. Germline lookup yields CDR1 KGHSH and CDR2 LQKENI. As DNA, the CDR3 is TGTGCCAGCTCACCCCGTGGACTGGCCCTGGCGAACACCGGGGAGCTGTTTTTT. It yields the protein CASSPRGLALANTGELFF.

This sequence joins TRBV30 and TRBJ2-3; D remains unclear. This CDR3 has 11 amino acids. Germline V gene lookup returns CDR1 GTSNPN and CDR2 SVGIG (reference sequence). V lost 4 bases and J 5 bases, leaving 7 bases between the germline ends. CDR3 amino acids: CAWTYRDTQYF. The CDR3 nucleotides are TGTGCCTGGACCTATAGAGATACGCAGTATTTT.

On this clone: One junction end disagrees with the germline gene, perhaps due to a read error. This chain joins TRBV7-8 and TRBJ2-7; 11 bases line up with TRBD1. CDR1 and CDR2 from the germline V gene are SGHVS and FQNEAQ. CDR3 length equals 15 residues. As DNA, the CDR3 is TGTGCCAGCACCTTATTGGGACAGGGGGCCTACGAGCAGTACTTC. This encodes CASTLLGQGAYEQYF.

The chain couples TRBV19 to TRBJ2-1, with D possibly matching TRBD2 (5 bases). Germline loops: CDR1 LNHDA, CDR2 SQIVND (reference sequence). The V and J ends lost 7 bases and 2 bases respectively, with 21 bases between them. The CDR3 extends over 17 amino acids. The CDR3 loop reads CASTPGLGVHPYNEQFF. The DNA of the CDR3 is TGTGCCAGTACCCCGGGGTTGGGCGTCCACCCCTACAATGAGCAGTTCTTC.

The V and J genes are TRBV5-6 and TRBJ1-1; TRBD1 matches 7 bases. CDR3 size: 13 residues. V was clipped by 4 bases and J by 6 bases; unmatched bases: 6. Germline V CDR1 and CDR2: SGHDT, YYEEEE. The CDR3 is CASSKIGGPEAFF. The CDR3 DNA sequence: TGTGCCAGCAGCAAGATAGGGGGCCCTGAAGCTTTCTTT.

This clone was seen a single time. This chain links TRBV4-1 with TRBJ1-1; 11 nucleotides line up with TRBD1. The germline CDR1 and CDR2 sequences are MGHRA and YSYEKL. Trimming removed 4 bases from V and 3 bases from J; junction bases left unmatched: 19. The CDR3 has 20 residues. The CDR3 DNA sequence: TGCGCCAGCAGCCCTCAGTGGACAGGGGGCCTTCCAACGTCCTACACTGAAGCTTTCTTT. This translates into CASSPQWTGGLPTSYTEAFF.

The chain is built from TRBV6-5 and TRBJ1-1; 12 bases agree with TRBD1. CDR1 and CDR2 from the germline V gene are MNHEY and SVGAGI. There are 16 residues in the CDR3. After removal of 2 bases from V and 4 bases from J, the junction contained 5 bases not matched to a gene. The CDR3 DNA is TGTGCCAGCAGTTACGACGGGACAGGGGGCGGCACTGAAGCTTTCTTT. Translated, it gives CASSYDGTGGGTEAFF.

The rearrangement links TRBV6-6 to TRBJ1-2, with TRBD1 matching 8 bases. CDR3 size: 15 residues. Germline trimming cut 2 bases from V and 5 bases from J; bases unmatched to any gene: 7. Germline V gives CDR1 MNHNY, CDR2 SVGAGI (reference sequence). The CDR3 spells CASSYQDRAEYGYTF. The CDR3 DNA reads as TGTGCCAGCAGTTACCAGGACAGGGCGGAATATGGCTACACCTTC.

The chain employs TRBV9 and TRBJ2-2, with no clear D. Per the germline V gene, CDR1 is SGDLS and CDR2 is YYNGEE. This CDR3 has 12 residues. The V end lost 2 bases, the J end lost 6 bases, and 5 bases lay between the germline ends. CDR3 sequence reads: CASSVYAGELFF. DNA of the CDR3: TGTGCCAGCAGCGTCTACGCCGGGGAGCTGTTTTTT.

The chain links TRBV11-2 to TRBJ2-3, with 8 bases matching TRBD2. The V and J ends lost 5 bases and 2 bases, in that order; junction bases with no gene match: 9. The germline CDR1 and CDR2 sequences are SGHAT and FQNNGV. The CDR3 runs 16 residues. As DNA, the CDR3 is TGTGCCAGCAGCCTAATAGCGGGGCTAAACACAGATACGCAGTATTTT. It specifies CASSLIAGLNTDTQYF.

The DNA of the CDR3 is TGCGCCAGCAGCTCGACAGGGGGTGTTGGCTATGGCTACACCTTC. Encoded protein: CASSSTGGVGYGYTF. V gene TRBV5-1 combines with J gene TRBJ1-2; TRBD1 matches at 9 bases. V lost 3 bases to trimming and J lost 4 bases; unmatched junction nucleotides: 7. Germline V gene lookup returns CDR1 SGHRS and CDR2 YFSETQ. This CDR3 is 15 amino acids long.

V usage is TRBV14 and J usage is TRBJ2-1; 12 bases are a match to TRBD2. Trimming took 4 bases from V and 9 from J; bases not matched to a gene: 13. Germline V gene data show CDR1 as SGHDN and CDR2 as FVKESK. The CDR3 consists of 17 residues. CDR3 coding DNA: TGTGCCAGCAGCCCCCCGGTCCGGCCTAGCGGGGGGGGTGAGCAGTTCTTC. It translates to CASSPPVRPSGGGEQFF. The full variable domain, rest sourced from reference TRBV14 and TRBJ2-1, is EAGVTQFPSHSVIEKGQTVTLRCDPISGHDNLYWYRRVMGKEIKFLLHFVKESKQDESGMPNNRFLAERTGGTYSTLKVQPAELEDSGVYFCASSPPVRPSGGGEQFFGPGTRLTVL.